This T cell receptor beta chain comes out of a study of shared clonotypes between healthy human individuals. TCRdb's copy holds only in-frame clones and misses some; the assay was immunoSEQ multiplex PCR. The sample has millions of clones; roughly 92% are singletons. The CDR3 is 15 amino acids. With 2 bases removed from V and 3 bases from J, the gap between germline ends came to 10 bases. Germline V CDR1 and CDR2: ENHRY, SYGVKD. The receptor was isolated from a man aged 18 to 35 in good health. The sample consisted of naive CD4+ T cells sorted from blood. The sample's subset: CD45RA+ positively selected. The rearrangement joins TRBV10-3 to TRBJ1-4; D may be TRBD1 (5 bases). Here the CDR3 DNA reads TGTGCCATCAGTGAGAAAGGGGCGGCTAATGAAAAACTGTTTTTT. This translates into CAISEKGAANEKLFF.